Below, 27 T cell receptor beta chains from the same sample are listed, as sequenced in a study of early T cells in non-severe SARS-CoV-2 infection (dated by TCRdb to the early 2020s). The library was prepared using 5' RACE. Sequencing instrument: NextSeq 500. TCRdb reworked the public reads: Q25 trimming with fastp, MiXCR clone assembly, productive beta chains retained. Rows matching on CDR3 protein sequence are summarized as one entry with the most common DNA and genes. The sample table contains approximately 66,000 distinct CDR3 sequences; only one count was recorded for 13% of them. The ten largest clones capture 5% to 5.5% of the sample. The sequenced material came from whole blood. These receptor sequences come from an adult who was a healthcare worker with PCR-confirmed SARS-CoV-2 infection or an uninfected control (not recorded which).

This chain connects TRBV20-1 to TRBJ1-1; 8 bases are shared with TRBD1. Germline V gives CDR1 DFQATT, CDR2 SNEGSKA (reference sequence). The CDR3 runs to 13 residues. V was pared by 7 bases and J by 0 bases, with 4 bases of the junction left unmatched. CDR3 loop: CSGLTGVNTEAFF. The CDR3 DNA reads TGCAGTGGGTTGACAGGGGTGAACACTGAAGCTTTCTTT.

This clonotype was seen at least ten times. In nucleotides, the CDR3 is TGTGCCAGCTCACCACTGCGGGATCCAAATGAAAAACTGTTTTTT. Protein sequence: CASSPLRDPNEKLFF. This chain joins TRBV18 and TRBJ1-4, with D uncertain. V dropped 1 base and J dropped 5 bases, with 11 bases sitting between them. The CDR3 is 15 amino acids. Germline V gives CDR1 KGHSH, CDR2 LQKENI.

This clonotype was counted between two and nine times. This chain links TRBV6-1 with TRBJ2-7; 8 positions agree with TRBD2. Germline lookup yields CDR1 MNHNS and CDR2 SASEGT. Losses at the gene ends were 2 bases for V and 4 bases for J; bases not matched to a gene: 10. The CDR3 length is 16 residues. In DNA form, the CDR3 reads TGTGCCAGCAGTGAACGCGCGGGGGGAATGAGGTACGAGCAGTACTTC. This encodes CASSERAGGMRYEQYF.

The chain carries TRBV27 and TRBJ2-7, with D perhaps matching TRBD1 (5 bases). Trimming took 5 bases from V and 2 from J, leaving 13 bases between them. Germline CDR1 and CDR2: MNHEY and SMNVEV (reference sequence). The CDR3 has 14 amino acids. CDR3 sequence reads: CASSQSRVPYEQYF. The CDR3 region has the DNA TGTGCCAGCAGTCAAAGCAGGGTGCCCTACGAGCAGTACTTC.

Note on this clonotype: The junction departs from the called germline gene at one end, perhaps through a read error. This chain connects TRBV12-3 or TRBV12-4 to TRBJ1-4, with D perhaps TRBD1 (6 bases). The CDR3 covers 12 residues. The DNA of the CDR3 is TGTGCCAGCAGTTTACGGCCAGGGGAAGTACTTTTT. Its protein is CASSLRPGEVLF.

This clonotype came up many times. CDR3 in DNA: TGTGCCACCAGTGATCCACAGGGCCATGAGCAGTTCTTC. As protein: CATSDPQGHEQFF. The chain combines TRBV24-1 with TRBJ2-1; maybe TRBD1 (6 bases). V was trimmed by 3 bases and J by 8 bases, leaving 10 bases between them. The CDR3 runs 13 residues. Germline values: CDR1 KGHDR, CDR2 SFDVKD.

This clonotype was seen repeatedly, ten times or more. The chain employs TRBV2 and TRBJ1-2; 7 positions agree with TRBD1. Germline trimming cut 8 bases from V and 5 bases from J; bases unmatched to any gene: 14. This CDR3 is 15 amino acids long. Per germline, CDR1 SNHLY and CDR2 FYNNEI. CDR3 amino acids: CASREGGGIGYGYTF. The CDR3 nucleotides read TGTGCCAGCCGAGAAGGGGGCGGAATCGGGTATGGCTACACCTTC.

This clonotype showed up just once. A much larger clone sits a single nucleotide away, making a read error possible. This chain uses TRBV18 with TRBJ2-3; TRBD2 might be the D (5 bases). The CDR3 length is 13 residues. Trimming took 3 bases from V and 3 from J, leaving 7 bases between them. In germline, CDR1 is KGHSH, CDR2 LQKENI. The CDR3 DNA follows: TGTGCCAGCTCACCGGGAGAGACAGATACGCAGTATTTT. Amino acids: CASSPGETDTQYF.

This clonotype was found a few times. This chain connects TRBV6-2 or TRBV6-3 to TRBJ2-7; 12 nucleotides line up with TRBD2. Germline V gene data show CDR1 as MNHEY and CDR2 as SVGEGT. Trimming at V came to 4 bases and at J to 0 bases, leaving 1 base not matched to a gene. The CDR3 spans 15 residues. Here the CDR3 DNA reads TGTGCCAGCAGTTGGACTAGCGGGAACTCCTACGAGCAGTACTTC. As protein: CASSWTSGNSYEQYF.

This clonotype was observed many times. The rearrangement links TRBV24-1 to TRBJ2-3, with D uncertain. The CDR3 covers 14 residues. Between the trimmed V and J ends, which lost 4 bases and 5 bases, there was a span of 12 bases. CDR1 is KGHDR and CDR2 is SFDVKD in the germline V gene. DNA for the CDR3: TGTGCCACCAGTGACCGATCGACCCGAGATACGCAGTATTTT. It translates to CATSDRSTRDTQYF.

A few counts support this clonotype. This sequence joins TRBV20-1 and TRBJ2-7; 11 bases fit TRBD2. The CDR3 has 14 amino acids. V shed 3 bases and J 1 base; nucleotides not matched to a gene: 2. Germline V CDR1 and CDR2: DFQATT, SNEGSKA (reference sequence). The CDR3 here is CSASRLAGSYEQYF. Here the CDR3 DNA reads TGCAGTGCTAGCCGACTAGCGGGATCCTACGAGCAGTACTTC.

The chain has TRBV7-9 and TRBJ1-6; 9 nucleotides agree with TRBD1. Trimming at V came to 7 bases and at J to 9 bases, leaving 4 bases not matched to a gene. There are 13 residues in the CDR3. Germline CDR1 SEHNR, CDR2 FQNEAQ (reference sequence). CDR3 loop: CASKGQGASPLHF. CDR3 DNA sequence: TGTGCCAGCAAGGGACAGGGCGCTTCACCCCTCCACTTT.

This clonotype showed up just a few times. The J gene is TRBJ1-5, the V gene TRBV29-1; D may be TRBD1 (5 bases). The germline V gene encodes CDR1 SQVTM and CDR2 ANQGSEA. The CDR3 is made up of 13 amino acids. With 5 bases removed from V and 2 bases from J, the gap between germline ends came to 10 bases. In nucleotides, the CDR3 is TGCAGCGTTCTCGACAGAGGCAATCAGCCCCAGCATTTT. Translating gives CSVLDRGNQPQHF. Combining the CDR3 with reference TRBV29-1 and TRBJ1-5 gives the whole variable domain SAVISQKPSRDICQRGTSLTIQCQVDSQVTMMFWYRQQPGQSLTLIATANQGSEATYESGFVIDKFPISRPNLTFSTLTVSNMSPEDSSIYLCSVLDRGNQPQHFGDGTRLSIL.

In its sample, this clonotype was seen many times. This chain links TRBV29-1 with TRBJ2-2; D remains ambiguous. V was trimmed by 4 bases and J by 7 bases, leaving 13 bases between them. The CDR3 extends over 13 amino acids. Germline V gene lookup returns CDR1 SQVTM and CDR2 ANQGSEA. The CDR3 protein is CSVGRASGGELFF. The CDR3 DNA is TGCAGCGTTGGACGGGCCTCGGGCGGGGAGCTGTTTTTT.

This chain links TRBV30 with TRBJ2-1; 9 positions match TRBD2. The CDR3 is 15 amino acids. Germline CDR1 is GTSNPN and CDR2 is SVGIG (reference sequence). The trim removed 4 bases at V and 2 bases at J, leaving 6 bases unmatched. The CDR3 coding sequence is TGTGCCTGGAAGCCTGCGGGAGGGGCCTACAATGAGCAGTTCTTC. Translation gives CAWKPAGGAYNEQFF.

In this sample, this clonotype turned up many times. This chain links TRBV4-3 with TRBJ2-1; D gene uncertain. Germline CDR1 LGHNA, CDR2 YSLEER. The CDR3 has 14 amino acids. V shed 0 bases and J shed 6 bases, with 9 bases lying between them. The CDR3 DNA sequence: TGCGCCAGCAGCCAAGATTTAGGCCTCAATGAGCAGTTCTTC. It codes for CASSQDLGLNEQFF.

Details on this clonotype: A read error may produce the germline difference seen at one junction end. This chain joins TRBV6-4 and TRBJ2-6, with D possibly being TRBD1 (5 bases). This CDR3 is 17 amino acids long. Germline CDR1 is MRHNA and CDR2 is SNTAGT. This CDR3 is CASSPTETSSGADVLTF. CDR3 DNA sequence: TGTGCCAGCAGTCCGACTGAGACAAGCTCTGGGGCCGACGTCCTGACTTTC.

This clonotype was found many times. V gene TRBV29-1 combines with J gene TRBJ2-5; D not resolved. CDR1 and CDR2 (germline): SQVTM, ANQGSEA. The V end was cut by 4 bases, the J end by 3 bases, with 9 bases between. CDR3 length equals 12 residues. This CDR3 reads CSVGSVKETQYF. As DNA, the CDR3 is TGCAGCGTTGGAAGTGTTAAAGAGACCCAGTACTTC.

The table lists this clonotype with a few counts. The rearrangement joins TRBV3-1 to TRBJ2-7, with 7 bases matching TRBD2. With 1 base clipped from V and 3 bases from J, the junction kept 6 bases outside the gene matches. This CDR3 has 15 residues. Germline V gene sequence: CDR1 LGHDT, CDR2 YNNKEL (reference sequence). The DNA of the CDR3 is TGTGCCAGCAGCCAAGCGGGACTAAAAGACTACGAGCAGTACTTC. Its protein product is CASSQAGLKDYEQYF.

CDR3 coding DNA: TGTGCCAGCAGCTTAGTACCGAGCTCCTACGAGCAGTACTTC. Translating it yields CASSLVPSSYEQYF. The V and J genes are TRBV7-3 and TRBJ2-7; D remains unclear. Germline V gene sequence: CDR1 SGHTA, CDR2 FQGTGA. The CDR3 runs to 14 residues. Deletions cut 2 bases from V and 0 bases from J, with 8 bases between.

This clonotype was picked up many times. The rearrangement joins TRBV4-3 to TRBJ1-3; D gene uncertain. CDR3 size: 19 residues. The germline gives CDR1 LGHNA, CDR2 YSLEER. Trimming left V 0 bases short and J 2 bases short, with 20 bases between. The CDR3 nucleotides are TGCGCCAGCAGCCAAGATTCCGTCGGGTCGGCAGCGGCTGGAAACACCATATATTTT. Its translation: CASSQDSVGSAAAGNTIYF.

At least ten counts were recorded for this clonotype. V and J are TRBV18 and TRBJ2-1; perhaps TRBD1 as D (6 bases). Trimming cost V 6 bases and J 2 bases, with 17 bases left between them. Per germline, CDR1 KGHSH and CDR2 LQKENI. The CDR3 is made up of 16 amino acids. CDR3 amino acids: CASSPPWGHPYNEQFF. In nucleotides, the CDR3 is TGTGCCAGCTCCCCCCCATGGGGGCACCCCTACAATGAGCAGTTCTTC. Full variable domain (missing parts from reference TRBV18 and TRBJ2-1): NAGVMQNPRHLVRRRGQEARLRCSPMKGHSHVYWYRQLPEEGLKFMVYLQKENIIDESGMPKERFSAEFPKEGPSILRIQQVVRGDSAAYFCASSPPWGHPYNEQFFGPGTRLTVL.

This clonotype was detected a few times. V gene TRBV12-3 or TRBV12-4 combines with J gene TRBJ2-3, with D possibly being TRBD1 (5 bases). Between the trimmed V and J ends, which lost 6 bases and 4 bases, there was a span of 8 bases. The CDR3 loop spans 12 amino acids. In DNA form, the CDR3 reads TGTGCCAGCAGAGAAGGGGCAGATACGCAGTATTTT. It encodes CASREGADTQYF.

The chain employs TRBV27 and TRBJ2-6; D is unclear. The CDR3 is made up of 15 amino acids. The V gene lost 6 bases and the J gene lost 1 base, with 10 bases spanning the gap. The germline V gene has CDR1 MNHEY and CDR2 SMNVEV (reference sequence). The CDR3 is CASSKDLSGANVLTF. The CDR3 bases are TGTGCCAGCAGCAAAGACTTGTCTGGGGCCAACGTCCTGACTTTC.

This clonotype was recorded many times. The rearrangement joins TRBV12-3 or TRBV12-4 to TRBJ2-7, with 8 nucleotides matching TRBD1. CDR3 length: 13 amino acids. Unmatched junction bases numbered 2, after V lost 6 bases and J lost 1 base. CDR3 sequence reads: CASRGQGSYEQYF. CDR3 in DNA: TGTGCCAGCAGAGGACAGGGTTCCTACGAGCAGTACTTC.

The chain recombines TRBV9 with TRBJ1-2; D unresolved. From germline, CDR1 is SGDLS and CDR2 YYNGEE. V was clipped by 7 bases and J by 4 bases, with 17 bases between them. This CDR3 is built from 14 residues. CDR3 coding DNA: TGTGCCAGCTCTAAAGTTCCGGGCAGCTATGGCTACACCTTC. Translation: CASSKVPGSYGYTF.

This clonotype has only a few counts. This chain uses TRBV9 with TRBJ1-1, with D tentatively TRBD1 (5 bases). The CDR3 has 15 amino acids. Trimming took 4 bases from V and 5 from J, leaving 18 bases between them. Germline V CDR1 and CDR2: SGDLS, YYNGEE. The CDR3 is CASSSRRDGGTEAFF. The CDR3 bases are TGTGCCAGCAGCTCGAGAAGGGACGGTGGTACTGAAGCTTTCTTT.